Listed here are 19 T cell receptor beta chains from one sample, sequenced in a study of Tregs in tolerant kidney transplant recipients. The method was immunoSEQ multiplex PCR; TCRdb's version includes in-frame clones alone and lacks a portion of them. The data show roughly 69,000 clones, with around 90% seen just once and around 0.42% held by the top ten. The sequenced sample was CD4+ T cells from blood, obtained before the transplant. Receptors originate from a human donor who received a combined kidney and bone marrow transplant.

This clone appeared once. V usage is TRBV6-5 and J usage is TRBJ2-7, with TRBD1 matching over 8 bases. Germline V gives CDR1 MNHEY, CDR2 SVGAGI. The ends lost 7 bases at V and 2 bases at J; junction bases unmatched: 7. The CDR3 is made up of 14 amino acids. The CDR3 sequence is CASTKTGVTYEQYF. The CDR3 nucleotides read TGTGCCAGCACCAAGACAGGGGTGACCTACGAGCAGTACTTC.

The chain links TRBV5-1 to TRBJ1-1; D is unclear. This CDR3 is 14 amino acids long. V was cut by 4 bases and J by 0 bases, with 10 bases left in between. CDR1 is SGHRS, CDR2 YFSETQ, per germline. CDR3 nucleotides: TGCGCCAGCAGCACCGGTGTTATGAACACTGAAGCTTTCTTT. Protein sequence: CASSTGVMNTEAFF.

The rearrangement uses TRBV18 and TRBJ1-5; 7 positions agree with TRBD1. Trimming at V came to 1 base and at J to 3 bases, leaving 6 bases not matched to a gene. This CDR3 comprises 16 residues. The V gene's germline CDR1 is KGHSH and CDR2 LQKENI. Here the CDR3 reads CASSPLAGGHNQPQHF. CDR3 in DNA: TGTGCCAGCTCACCACTGGCAGGGGGGCACAATCAGCCCCAGCATTTT. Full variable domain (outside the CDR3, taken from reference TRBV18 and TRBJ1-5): NAGVMQNPRHLVRRRGQEARLRCSPMKGHSHVYWYRQLPEEGLKFMVYLQKENIIDESGMPKERFSAEFPKEGPSILRIQQVVRGDSAAYFCASSPLAGGHNQPQHFGDGTRLSIL.

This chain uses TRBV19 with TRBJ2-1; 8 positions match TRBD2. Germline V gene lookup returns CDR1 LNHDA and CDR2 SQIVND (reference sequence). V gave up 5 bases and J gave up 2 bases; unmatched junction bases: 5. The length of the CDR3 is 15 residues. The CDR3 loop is CASSSREAAYNEQFF. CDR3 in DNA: TGTGCCAGTAGTTCGCGGGAGGCTGCCTACAATGAGCAGTTCTTC.

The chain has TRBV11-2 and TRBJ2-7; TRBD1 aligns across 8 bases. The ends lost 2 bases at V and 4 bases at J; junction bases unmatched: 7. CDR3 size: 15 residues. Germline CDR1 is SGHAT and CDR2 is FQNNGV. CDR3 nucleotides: TGTGCCAGCAGCTTAATTCACAGGGGGTCATACGAGCAGTACTTC. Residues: CASSLIHRGSYEQYF.

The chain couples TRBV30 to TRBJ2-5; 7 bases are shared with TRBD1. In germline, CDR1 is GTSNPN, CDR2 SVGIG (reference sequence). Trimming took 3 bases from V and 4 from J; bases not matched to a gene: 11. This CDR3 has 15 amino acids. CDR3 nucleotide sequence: TGTGCCTGGAGGAAAGACAGGGTGAGGGGAGAGACCCAGTACTTC. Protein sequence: CAWRKDRVRGETQYF.

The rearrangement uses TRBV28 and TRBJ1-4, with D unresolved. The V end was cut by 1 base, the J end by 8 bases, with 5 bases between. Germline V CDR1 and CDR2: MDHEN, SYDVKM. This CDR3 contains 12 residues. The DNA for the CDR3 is TGTGCCAGCAGTTTATCGGGGGAAAAACTGTTTTTT. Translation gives CASSLSGEKLFF.

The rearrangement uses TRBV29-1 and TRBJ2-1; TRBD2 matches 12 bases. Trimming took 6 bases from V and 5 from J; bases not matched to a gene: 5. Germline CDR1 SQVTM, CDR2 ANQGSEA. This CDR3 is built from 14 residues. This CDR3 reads CSVTWTSGNNEQFF. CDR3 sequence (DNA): TGCAGCGTCACTTGGACTAGCGGGAACAATGAGCAGTTCTTC.

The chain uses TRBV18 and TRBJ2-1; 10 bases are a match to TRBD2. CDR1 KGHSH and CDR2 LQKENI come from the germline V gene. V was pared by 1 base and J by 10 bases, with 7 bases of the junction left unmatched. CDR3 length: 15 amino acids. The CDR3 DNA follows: TGTGCCAGCTCACCACTAGCGGGAGGACAGGGCGAGCAGTTCTTC. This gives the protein CASSPLAGGQGEQFF.

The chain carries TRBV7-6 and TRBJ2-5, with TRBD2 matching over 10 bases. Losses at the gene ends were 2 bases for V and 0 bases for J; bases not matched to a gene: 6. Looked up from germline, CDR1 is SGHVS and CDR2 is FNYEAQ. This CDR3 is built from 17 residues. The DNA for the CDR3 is TGTGCCAGCAGCTTAATCACTAGCGGGAAGTACCAAGAGACCCAGTACTTC. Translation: CASSLITSGKYQETQYF.

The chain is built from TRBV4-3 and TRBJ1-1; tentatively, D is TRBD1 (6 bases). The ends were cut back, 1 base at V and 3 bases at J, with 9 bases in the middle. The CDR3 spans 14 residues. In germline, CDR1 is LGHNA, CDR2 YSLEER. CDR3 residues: CASSQGNRDTEAFF. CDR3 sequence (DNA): TGCGCCAGCAGCCAAGGTAACAGGGACACTGAAGCTTTCTTT.

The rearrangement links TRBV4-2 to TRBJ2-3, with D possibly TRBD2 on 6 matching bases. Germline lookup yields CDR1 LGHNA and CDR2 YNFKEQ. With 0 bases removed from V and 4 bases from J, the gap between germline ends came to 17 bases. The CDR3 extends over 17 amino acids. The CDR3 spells CASSQDGAGSGSDTQYF. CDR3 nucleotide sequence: TGTGCCAGCAGCCAAGACGGTGCGGGAAGCGGCTCAGATACGCAGTATTTT.

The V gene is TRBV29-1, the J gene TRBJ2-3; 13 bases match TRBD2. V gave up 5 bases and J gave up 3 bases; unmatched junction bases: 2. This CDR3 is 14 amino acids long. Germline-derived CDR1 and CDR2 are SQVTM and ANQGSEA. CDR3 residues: CSVTTSGRTDTQYF. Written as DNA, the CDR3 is TGCAGCGTTACGACTAGCGGGAGGACAGATACGCAGTATTTT.

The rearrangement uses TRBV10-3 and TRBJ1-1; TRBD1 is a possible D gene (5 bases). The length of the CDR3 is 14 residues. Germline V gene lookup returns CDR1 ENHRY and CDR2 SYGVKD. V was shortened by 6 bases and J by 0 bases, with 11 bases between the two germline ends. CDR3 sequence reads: CAISEKGMNTEAFF. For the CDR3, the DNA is TGTGCCATCAGCGAGAAGGGGATGAACACTGAAGCTTTCTTT.

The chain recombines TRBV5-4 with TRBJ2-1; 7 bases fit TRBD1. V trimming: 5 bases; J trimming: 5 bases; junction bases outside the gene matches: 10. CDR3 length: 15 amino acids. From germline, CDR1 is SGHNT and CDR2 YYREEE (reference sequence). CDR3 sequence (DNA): TGTGCCAGCAGACGTCCGGGACAGCCTAACAATGAGCAGTTCTTC. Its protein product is CASRRPGQPNNEQFF.

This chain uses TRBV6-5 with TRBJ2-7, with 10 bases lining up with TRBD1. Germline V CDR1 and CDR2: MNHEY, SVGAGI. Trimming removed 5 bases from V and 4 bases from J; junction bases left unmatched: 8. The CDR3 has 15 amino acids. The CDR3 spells CASSHRDRGLYEQYF. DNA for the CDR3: TGTGCCAGCAGTCACCGGGACAGGGGTCTTTACGAGCAGTACTTC.

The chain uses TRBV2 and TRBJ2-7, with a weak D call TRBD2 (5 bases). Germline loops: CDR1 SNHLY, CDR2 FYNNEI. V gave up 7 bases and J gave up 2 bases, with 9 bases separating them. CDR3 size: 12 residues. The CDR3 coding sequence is TGTGCCAGCAAGCAGGAGGCCTACGAGCAGTACTTC. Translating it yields CASKQEAYEQYF.

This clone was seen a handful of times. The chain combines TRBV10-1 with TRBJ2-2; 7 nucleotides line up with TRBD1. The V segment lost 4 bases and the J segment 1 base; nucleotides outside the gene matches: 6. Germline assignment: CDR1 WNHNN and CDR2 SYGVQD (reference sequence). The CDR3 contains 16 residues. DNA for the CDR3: TGCGCCAGCAGTGGGGCCGGGACAGTGAACACCGGGGAGCTGTTTTTT. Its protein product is CASSGAGTVNTGELFF.

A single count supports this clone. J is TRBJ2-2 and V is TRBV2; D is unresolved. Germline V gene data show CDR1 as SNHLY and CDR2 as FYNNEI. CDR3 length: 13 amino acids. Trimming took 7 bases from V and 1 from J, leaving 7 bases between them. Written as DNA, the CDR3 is TGTGCCAGCAACTCATGGAACACCGGGGAGCTGTTTTTT. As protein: CASNSWNTGELFF.